This T cell receptor beta chain originates from a study of T cell responses to AZD1222 COVID-19 vaccine. The CDR3 runs to 14 residues. The germline V gene encodes CDR1 KGHSH and CDR2 LQKENI. V trimming: 6 bases; J trimming: 2 bases; junction bases outside the gene matches: 4. This table comes from immunoSEQ multiplex PCR, and its TCRdb copy is limited to in-frame clones, with some not included. Of nearly 90,000 clones in the sample, around 90% were seen once. The receptor was isolated from an adult in good health. This specimen was peripheral blood, taken on day 0 of AZD1222 vaccination. This chain links TRBV18 with TRBJ1-5; 7 bases agree with TRBD1. The CDR3 DNA reads as TGTGCCAGCTCGTCCGGACAGGGCAATCAGCCCCAGCATTTT. It codes for CASSSGQGNQPQHF.